The 9 T cell receptor beta chains reported below all come from one sample, sequenced in a study of CD8+ T cells in alopecia areata. RNA extraction was followed by reverse transcription into cDNA, which acted as the sequencing template. The protocol was immunoSEQ multiplex PCR, while the TCRdb copy is restricted to in-frame clones and leaves out a portion. The sample lists roughly 220,000 clones; about two fifths were seen once. Treatment denoted: oral pan-JAK inhibitor, 5-10 mg twice daily. Sample: CD4+ T cells sorted from blood, taken between weeks 30 and 35, from a patient treated with tofacitinib. The receptors shown here come from a human donor with alopecia areata.

This clone was observed a handful of times. This rearrangement joins TRBV10-3 to TRBJ1-5; D is possibly TRBD1 (5 bases). With 10 bases removed from V and 10 bases from J, the gap between germline ends came to 20 bases. From germline, CDR1 is ENHRY and CDR2 SYGVKD. The CDR3 contains 13 residues. The CDR3 DNA follows: TGTGCCACCAAGGAGGACACCACCGATCCCCAGCATTTT. This encodes CATKEDTTDPQHF.

This clone has just a few counts. This chain's CDR3 is CSVEEQGVNIQYF. Here the CDR3 DNA reads TGCAGCGTTGAAGAACAGGGGGTTAACATTCAGTACTTC. The V gene is TRBV29-1, the J gene TRBJ2-4; 8 positions agree with TRBD1. The trim removed 0 bases at V and 7 bases at J, leaving 2 bases unmatched. Germline lookup yields CDR1 SQVTM and CDR2 ANQGSEA. CDR3 size: 13 residues.

This clone was picked up a small number of times. This chain uses TRBV10-3 with TRBJ1-5; D remains unclear. This CDR3 is 17 amino acids long. Germline V gives CDR1 ENHRY, CDR2 SYGVKD. Trimming cost V 0 bases and J 6 bases, with 18 bases left between them. The CDR3 coding sequence is TGTGCCATCAGTGAGTCAGCAGTCCGAATTGATGGTCAGCCCCAGCATTTT. It translates to CAISESAVRIDGQPQHF.

This rearrangement joins TRBV10-2 to TRBJ2-7; TRBD1 aligns across 8 bases. The CDR3 covers 14 residues. From germline, CDR1 is WSHSY and CDR2 SAAADI. V lost 6 bases, J lost 5 bases, and 9 bases stayed unmatched. The CDR3 sequence: CASRAGTGSDEQYF. In DNA, the CDR3 is TGCGCCAGCAGGGCCGGGACAGGCTCGGACGAGCAGTACTTC.

The chain carries TRBV7-9 and TRBJ1-2; a possible D gene is TRBD1 (6 bases). The CDR3 extends over 14 amino acids. The ends were cut back, 5 bases at V and 8 bases at J, with 18 bases in the middle. Germline V gene data show CDR1 as SEHNR and CDR2 as FQNEAQ (reference sequence). This chain's CDR3 is CASSPRTAGGGYTF. DNA of the CDR3: TGTGCCAGCAGCCCACGGACAGCTGGCGGGGGCTACACCTTC.

A note on this clone: The germline gene is not matched at one end of the junction; a read error may be the cause. The chain combines TRBV5-1 with TRBJ1-1; 7 bases align to TRBD1. The germline V gene encodes CDR1 SGHRS and CDR2 YFSETQ. The CDR3 is 11 residues long. The CDR3: CSRDRNTEAFF. The CDR3 DNA follows: TGTTCCCGGGACAGGAACACTGAAGCTTTCTTT.

The chain links TRBV7-3 to TRBJ2-1; TRBD2 agrees at 8 bases. CDR1 SGHTA and CDR2 FQGTGA come from the germline V gene. V lost 1 base to trimming and J lost 5 bases; unmatched junction nucleotides: 4. The CDR3 length is 15 residues. The CDR3 reads CASSLRTSGHNEQFF. CDR3 DNA: TGTGCCAGCAGCTTAAGAACTAGCGGCCACAATGAGCAGTTCTTC.

Ten or more counts support this clone. The rearrangement uses TRBV30 and TRBJ1-1, with 8 bases fitting TRBD1. The CDR3 loop spans 14 amino acids. The V gene end was trimmed by 4 bases and the J gene end by 4 bases; junction bases not matched to a gene: 8. Germline CDR1 GTSNPN, CDR2 SVGIG (reference sequence). The CDR3 nucleotides read TGTGCCTGGACCAGCAGGGGGCGATTCACTGAAGCTTTCTTT. Its translation: CAWTSRGRFTEAFF.

V usage is TRBV7-9 and J usage is TRBJ2-7; the D gene is possibly TRBD2 (6 bases). This CDR3 has 15 amino acids. CDR1 is SEHNR and CDR2 is FQNEAQ in the germline V gene (reference sequence). Trimming shortened V by 5 bases and J by 2 bases, and 16 bases separated the two germline ends. CDR3 sequence: CASSRGVGTPYEQYF. The CDR3 DNA reads TGTGCCAGCAGCCGCGGGGTTGGGACCCCCTACGAGCAGTACTTC.